This TCR beta chain is from a study of blood T cell repertoires in COVID-19. Across the whole study: Both acute and convalescent COVID-19 samples were obtained from the United States, Italy and Spain. Nucleic acid was either cDNA or gDNA, and it came from T cells, B-cell-depleted T cells, or PBMCs.

Per the authors' pipeline: Amplification of reference gene primers was used by the study to estimate nucleated cell counts. This table comes from immunoSEQ multiplex PCR, and its TCRdb copy is limited to in-frame clones, with some not included. That table gives V, J and clone size, and the DNA gave D and trimming. This table has tens of thousands of clones, about 85% appearing once. Germline V lookup: CDR1 SGHRS, CDR2 YFSETQ. The CDR3 sequence is 15 residues long. The J segment lost 3 bases and the V segment lost 2 bases, leaving 5 bases of the junction unmatched. The chain joins TRBV5-1 to TRBJ2-3; TRBD1 aligns across 8 bases. Sequencing used peripheral blood. The TCR was taken from a woman aged 70-85 years in a cohort sampled during active COVID-19. CDR3 residues: CASSFSRGLTDTQYF. The CDR3 bases are TGCGCCAGCAGCTTTAGCAGGGGGCTTACAGATACGCAGTATTTT.